This T cell receptor beta chain was observed in a study of blood T cells in healthy people across ages. CDR1 and CDR2 from the germline V gene are SEHNR and FQNEAQ (reference sequence). This CDR3 has 15 residues. V lost 6 bases and J 2 bases, leaving 15 bases between the germline ends. A minimum of 7 million PBMCs was isolated per sample. Findings and caveats of the study: Possibly confounding the expanded clonotype changes was the fact that donor CMV status was unknown.

Sample-barcoded 5' priming and a J-beta primer mix drove a second PCR of 7 to 11 cycles. Carrying 12 random nucleotides, a template-switch adaptor labeled each individual cDNA molecule. A single record per CDR3 protein comes from TCRdb applying MiXCR to the 5' RACE reads. The sample contains under 2 million distinct CDR3 sequences, roughly 30% of which appear only once. This clonotype was seen a handful of times. What it recognizes is unknown. V is TRBV7-9 and J is TRBJ2-3; D is perhaps TRBD2 (6 bases). The receptor was isolated from a woman in her thirties in good health. The specimen sequenced was blood. The CDR3 nucleotides are TGTGCCAGCAGTGGAGGGCAGAAGAACACAGATACGCAGTATTTT. It yields the protein CASSGGQKNTDTQYF.